The following is a T cell receptor beta chain sequence with its context. These data come from a study of shared clonotypes between healthy human individuals. Assay: immunoSEQ multiplex PCR; the TCRdb copy retains only in-frame clones and omits some. The sample shows roughly 2.2 million clones, 85% to 95% of them seen only once. Germline loops: CDR1 SNHLY, CDR2 FYNNEI. There are 16 residues in the CDR3. J gave up 6 bases and V 6 bases, and 14 bases lay outside the gene matches. The genes are TRBV2 and TRBJ2-1; the match to TRBD2 covers 7 bases. The clonotype comes from a man between 18 and 35 years old in good health. Some clones in this sample may be carry-over from other donors' samples. Sequencing was done on a sample of naive CD4+ T cells from PBMCs. Documented subset: CD45RA+ positively selected. CDR3 coding DNA: TGTGCCAGCAGCGGCGTGGGACTACGCCGCATCAATGAGCAGTTCTTC. It specifies CASSGVGLRRINEQFF.